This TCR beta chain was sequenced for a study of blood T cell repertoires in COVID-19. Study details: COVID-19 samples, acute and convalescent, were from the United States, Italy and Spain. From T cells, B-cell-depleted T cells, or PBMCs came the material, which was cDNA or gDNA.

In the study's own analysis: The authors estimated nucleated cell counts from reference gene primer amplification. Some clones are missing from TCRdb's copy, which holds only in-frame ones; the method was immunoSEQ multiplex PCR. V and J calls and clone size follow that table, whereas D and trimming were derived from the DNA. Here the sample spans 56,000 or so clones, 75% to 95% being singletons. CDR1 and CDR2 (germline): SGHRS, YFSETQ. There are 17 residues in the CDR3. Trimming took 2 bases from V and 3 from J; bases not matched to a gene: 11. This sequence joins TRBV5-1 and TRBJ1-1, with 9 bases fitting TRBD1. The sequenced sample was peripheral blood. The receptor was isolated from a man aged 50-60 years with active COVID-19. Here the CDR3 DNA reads TGCGCCAGCAGCTTCTCTTTAGGGGGGACAGGGCACACTGAAGCTTTCTTT. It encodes CASSFSLGGTGHTEAFF.